This TCR beta chain was found in a study of control samples from healthy donors and cancer patients. Generated by immunoSEQ multiplex PCR, the TCRdb table keeps only in-frame clones and is missing some. The sample contains tens of thousands of clones, 75% to 85% of which appear only once. This clone was found once. In germline, CDR1 is LNHDA, CDR2 SQIVND (reference sequence). The CDR3 spans 15 residues. Trimming cost V 6 bases and J 1 base, with 15 bases left between them. The chain employs TRBV19 and TRBJ2-5; a weak D match, TRBD2 (6 bases). The specimen was PBMCs. The TCR comes from a man between 60 and 70 years old with head and neck cancer. This CDR3 is CASSLAGRLQETQYF. CDR3 sequence (DNA): TGTGCCAGTAGCCTGGCGGGAAGGCTCCAAGAGACCCAGTACTTC. Full variable domain (rest looked up from reference TRBV19 and TRBJ2-5): DGGITQSPKYLFRKEGQNVTLSCEQNLNHDAMYWYRQDPGQGLRLIYYSQIVNDFQKGDIAEGYSVSREKKESFPLTVTSAQKNPTAFYLCASSLAGRLQETQYFGPGTRLLVL.